These T cell receptor beta chains were read from a single sample in a study of blood T cell repertoires in COVID-19. Sequenced by immunoSEQ multiplex PCR; TCRdb stores in-frame clones only, minus some. There are fewer than 250,000 clones in the sample; 70% to 90% occur only once, and 3.8% lies in the top ten. Material: PBMCs or T cells enriched from blood (not recorded which). These receptors were obtained from a woman between 35 and 50 years old with acute COVID-19. The CDR3 runs from the conserved cysteine through the conserved F or W. Each record gives: J gene, D gene, clone size, V gene, CDR3 protein, CDR3 DNA. A D gene is named only where the DNA matches it firmly. Size is omitted from some rows. Given values are once, few, many or a class for expanded clones.

>TRBJ1-1|NA|NA|TRBV7-3
CASSLSAGTEAFF
TGTGCCAGCAGCCTCTCGGCGGGAACTGAAGCTTTCTTT
>TRBJ2-5|NA|NA|TRBV10-3
CAIGGRGETQYF
TGTGCCATCGGGGGCAGGGGAGAGACCCAGTACTTC
>TRBJ1-4|TRBD1|NA|TRBV19
CASGGRQGTGKLFF
TGTGCCAGTGGGGGTAGACAGGGGACGGGGAAACTGTTTTTT
>TRBJ1-3|NA|NA|TRBV28
CASERYRGNTIYF
TGTGCCAGCGAACGCTACAGGGGAAACACCATATATTTT
>TRBJ2-7|NA|NA|TRBV5-1
CASSSRTVNYEQYF
TGCGCCAGCAGCTCCCGGACAGTAAACTACGAGCAGTACTTC
>TRBJ2-5|NA|few|TRBV19
CASSTKTGSETQYF
TGTGCCAGTAGCACAAAAACAGGGTCAGAGACCCAGTACTTC
>TRBJ2-3|TRBD1|NA|TRBV28
CASSLFQGAVTDTQYF
TGTGCCAGCAGTCTCTTCCAGGGGGCGGTGACAGATACGCAGTATTTT
>TRBJ2-2|TRBD2|NA|TRBV5-8
CASSPLAGVIGELFF
TGTGCCAGCAGCCCCCTAGCGGGAGTTATCGGGGAGCTGTTTTTT
>TRBJ2-1|NA|NA|TRBV27
CASSLWSSYNEQFF
TGTGCCAGCAGTTTGTGGAGCTCCTACAATGAGCAGTTCTTC
>TRBJ2-5|TRBD2|NA|TRBV11-2
CASSFGGVVETQYF
TGTGCCAGCAGCTTCGGGGGGGTTGTAGAGACCCAGTACTTC
>TRBJ2-1|NA|NA|TRBV24-1
CATSDIYPGLVYNEQFF
TGTGCCACCAGTGATATCTATCCGGGACTTGTCTACAATGAGCAGTTCTTC
>TRBJ2-7|TRBD2|NA|TRBV4-2
CASSQDGAGGSYEQYF
TGTGCCAGCAGCCAAGATGGGGCGGGAGGCTCCTACGAGCAGTACTTC
>TRBJ2-7|TRBD1|NA|TRBV28
CASSGPGTGASYEQYF
TGTGCCAGCAGTGGGCCCGGGACAGGGGCCTCCTACGAGCAGTACTTC
>TRBJ1-1|NA|NA|TRBV29-1
CSVSRGGSNTEAFF
TGCAGCGTTAGTAGGGGGGGATCGAACACTGAAGCTTTCTTT
>TRBJ1-1|NA|NA|TRBV25-1
CASSALQGRNTEAFF
TGTGCCAGCAGTGCCCTACAGGGAAGGAACACTGAAGCTTTCTTT
>TRBJ1-1|TRBD1|once|TRBV7-9
CASSRGQGETEAFF
TGTGCCAGCAGCCGAGGACAGGGGGAAACTGAAGCTTTCTTT
>TRBJ2-3|NA|NA|TRBV14
CASSQYPVSTDTQYF
TGTGCCAGCAGCCAATATCCGGTTAGCACAGATACGCAGTATTTT
>TRBJ1-2|TRBD1|NA|TRBV27
CASRPGTGVGYTF
TGTGCCAGCAGACCCGGGACAGGGGTTGGCTACACCTTC
>TRBJ2-1|NA|once|TRBV21-1
CASNPFLLNRGTSGSSYNEQFF
TGTGCCAGCAACCCATTCCTTCTAAACCGCGGGACTAGCGGGAGCTCCTACAATGAGCAGTTCTTC